The 25 T cell receptor beta chains presented below share a single source sample, sequenced in a study of T cell repertoires in cytomegalovirus infection. These receptors' targets are unknown. From the reads, TCRdb called clonotypes with MiXCR, one entry per CDR3 protein. The table lists around 710,000 distinct CDR3 sequences, just under 30% of them singletons. This sample comprised cultured CD8+ T cells from PBMCs, obtained from culture after CMV antigen stimulation. The receptor set was obtained from a human donor in good health (CMV status not recorded). Some clones in this sample may be carry-over from other donors' samples.

This clonotype was recorded many times. This CDR3 is CASSTGLAGGMNTGELFF. CDR3 bases: TGTGCCAGCAGCACCGGACTAGCGGGGGGGATGAACACCGGGGAGCTGTTTTTT. The chain combines TRBV7-2 with TRBJ2-2, with 15 bases fitting TRBD2. V dropped 5 bases and J dropped 1; count of bases not matched to a gene: 5. From germline, CDR1 is SGHTA and CDR2 FQGNSA. The CDR3 loop spans 18 amino acids.

V is TRBV7-2 and J is TRBJ1-3; D remains ambiguous. With 0 bases removed from V and 0 bases from J, the gap between germline ends came to 6 bases. The CDR3 is 15 amino acids. CDR1 is SGHTA, CDR2 FQGNSA, per germline. The CDR3 is CASSLAPSSGNTIYF. The CDR3 DNA reads as TGTGCCAGCAGCTTAGCTCCCAGCTCTGGAAACACCATATATTTT. Variable domain in full (rest from reference TRBV7-2 and TRBJ1-3): GAGVSQSPSNKVTEKGKDVELRCDPISGHTALYWYRQSLGQGLEFLIYFQGNSAPDKSGLPSDRFSAERTGGSVSTLTIQRTQQEDSAVYLCASSLAPSSGNTIYFGEGSWLTVV.

This clonotype has only a few counts. This chain connects TRBV10-3 to TRBJ2-7; no definite D call. Germline CDR1 and CDR2: ENHRY and SYGVKD. V shed 3 bases and J shed 2 bases, with 14 bases lying between them. The CDR3 extends over 15 amino acids. CDR3 protein: CAISDPDLPTYEQYV. As DNA, the CDR3 is TGTGCCATCAGTGACCCAGACTTGCCGACCTACGAGCAGTACGTC.

V gene TRBV7-1 combines with J gene TRBJ2-3; possibly TRBD1 for D (5 bases). TRBV7-1 is an ORF, and what it does is uncertain. Between the trimmed V and J ends, which lost 6 bases and 3 bases, there was a span of 16 bases. The CDR3 has 15 residues. CDR3 DNA sequence: TGTGCCAGCAGTATACTGGAGACAGTGACAGATACGCAGTATTTT. Translating gives CASSILETVTDTQYF.

The V call is TRBV15, the J call TRBJ2-1; 7 nucleotides line up with TRBD2. Germline CDR1 is LNHNV and CDR2 is YYDKDF (reference sequence). The trim removed 3 bases at V and 5 bases at J, leaving 10 bases unmatched. The CDR3 is 16 residues long. CDR3 DNA sequence: TGTGCCACCAGCAGTGGACTGGGGGGGGGGGACAATGAGCAGTTCTTC. Translation: CATSSGLGGGDNEQFF.

This clonotype has a handful of counts. The genes are TRBV20-1 and TRBJ2-5; TRBD2 agrees at 12 bases. There are 15 residues in the CDR3. V lost 5 bases and J lost 2; bases outside the gene matches: 6. Per germline, CDR1 DFQATT and CDR2 SNEGSKA (reference sequence). The CDR3 DNA is TGCAGTGCTCGGACTAGCGGGACGTGGCAAGAGACCCAGTACTTC. Translating gives CSARTSGTWQETQYF.

Only a few counts were recorded for this clonotype. The chain combines TRBV28 with TRBJ2-3; D is undetermined. The length of the CDR3 is 13 residues. Between the trimmed V and J ends, which lost 3 bases and 5 bases, there was a span of 9 bases. Germline V CDR1 and CDR2: MDHEN, SYDVKM. The CDR3 protein is CASSFSLGDTQYF. The CDR3 coding sequence is TGTGCCAGCAGTTTCTCCCTCGGAGATACGCAGTATTTT. The complete variable domain, with remaining parts taken from reference TRBV28 and TRBJ2-3, reads DVKVTQSSRYLVKRTGEKVFLECVQDMDHENMFWYRQDPGLGLRLIYFSYDVKMKEKGDIPEGYSVSREKKERFSLILESASTNQTSMYLCASSFSLGDTQYFGPGTRLTVL.

This chain connects TRBV27 to TRBJ1-2; no clear D gene. The germline gives CDR1 MNHEY, CDR2 SMNVEV (reference sequence). CDR3 size: 13 residues. Trimming took off 2 bases at V and 3 bases at J, with 7 bases between the two ends. This CDR3 reads CASSLMGDYGYTF. The CDR3, as DNA: TGTGCCAGCAGTTTAATGGGTGACTATGGCTACACCTTC.

The J gene is TRBJ2-1, the V gene TRBV7-6; D ambiguous. Trimming cost V 4 bases and J 0 bases, with 13 bases left between them. Germline CDR1 reads SGHVS; CDR2 reads FNYEAQ. This CDR3 comprises 16 residues. In DNA, the CDR3 is TGTGCCAGCAGCTCTAACCGGAACAGCTCCTACAATGAGCAGTTCTTC. Translation gives CASSSNRNSSYNEQFF.

V is TRBV29-1 and J is TRBJ2-5, with D perhaps matching TRBD1 (6 bases). Germline CDR1 reads SQVTM; CDR2 reads ANQGSEA. The CDR3 runs to 15 residues. Trimming pared 6 bases from V and 1 base from J, leaving 18 bases between. DNA for the CDR3: TGCAGCGTGGAGAACACAGGGATCGGCCAAGAGACCCAGTACTTC. The encoded protein is CSVENTGIGQETQYF.

The DNA for the CDR3 is TGTGCCAGCGGGAGAAACCGTGAAGCTTTCTTT. As protein: CASGRNREAFF. This chain connects TRBV6-1 to TRBJ1-1; no clear D. From germline, CDR1 is MNHNS and CDR2 SASEGT. V lost 8 bases to trimming and J lost 7 bases, with 11 bases between them. CDR3 size: 11 residues.

This clonotype was counted a few times. V usage is TRBV7-9 and J usage is TRBJ2-7; D uncertain. Germline V lookup: CDR1 SEHNR, CDR2 FQNEAQ (reference sequence). The CDR3 is 13 residues long. Trimming took 4 bases from V and 4 from J, leaving 11 bases between them. The CDR3 spells CASSSHPAYEQYV. CDR3 in DNA: TGTGCCAGCAGCTCCCACCCGGCGTACGAGCAGTACGTC.

This clonotype was recorded at least ten times. V gene TRBV18 combines with J gene TRBJ2-1; 14 bases line up with TRBD2. The CDR3 has 18 amino acids. From germline, CDR1 is KGHSH and CDR2 LQKENI. The V gene end was trimmed by 3 bases and the J gene end by 2 bases; junction bases not matched to a gene: 6. This CDR3 is CASSPRLAGGLAYNEQFF. In DNA form, the CDR3 reads TGTGCCAGCTCACCGAGACTAGCGGGGGGGCTTGCCTACAATGAGCAGTTCTTC.

The CDR3 protein is CASSYSGQGGSEQFF. The CDR3 DNA follows: TGTGCCAGCAGTTACTCGGGACAGGGAGGGAGTGAGCAGTTCTTC. The chain is built from TRBV6-5 and TRBJ2-1, with 9 positions matching TRBD1. Per germline, CDR1 MNHEY and CDR2 SVGAGI. This CDR3 has 15 residues. V shed 0 bases and J 9 bases; nucleotides not matched to a gene: 6.

Worth noting for this clonotype: One junction end does not reproduce the germline sequence, and a read error may be involved. The chain is built from TRBV5-6 and TRBJ1-1, with TRBD1 matching over 7 bases. The CDR3 loop spans 16 amino acids. Germline V gene data show CDR1 as SGHDT and CDR2 as YYEEEE. The DNA for the CDR3 is TGCGCCAGCAGCCTAGAAGGACAGGCCATGAACACTGAAGCTTTCTTT. Translation gives CASSLEGQAMNTEAFF.

This clonotype has just a few counts. The rearrangement uses TRBV5-1 and TRBJ2-3; TRBD2 agrees at 8 bases. V gave up 1 base and J gave up 0 bases; unmatched junction bases: 4. Looked up from germline, CDR1 is SGHRS and CDR2 is YFSETQ. This CDR3 contains 16 residues. Here the CDR3 reads CASSLNPSGSTDTQYF. CDR3 sequence (DNA): TGCGCCAGCAGCTTGAACCCTAGCGGGAGCACAGATACGCAGTATTTT. The full variable domain, its missing parts supplied by reference TRBV5-1 and TRBJ2-3, is KAGVTQTPRYLIKTRGQQVTLSCSPISGHRSVSWYQQTPGQGLQFLFEYFSETQRNKGNFPGRFSGRQFSNSRSEMNVSTLELGDSALYLCASSLNPSGSTDTQYFGPGTRLTVL.

The CDR3 nucleotides are TGTGCCAGCAGCCAAGTATGGGCATCAGGGAATACGCAGTATTTT. Its protein is CASSQVWASGNTQYF. V usage is TRBV4-2 and J usage is TRBJ2-3; D perhaps matches TRBD1 (5 bases). CDR1 and CDR2 (germline): LGHNA, YNFKEQ. With 1 base removed from V and 7 bases from J, the gap between germline ends came to 15 bases. The CDR3 is 15 amino acids.

This clonotype was found many times. The chain couples TRBV5-5 to TRBJ1-1, with 7 bases lining up with TRBD1. With V trimmed by 3 bases and J by 0 bases, 8 bases remained unmatched. Germline CDR1 and CDR2: SGHKS and YYEKEE (reference sequence). This CDR3 is 16 amino acids long. CDR3 sequence: CASSSIGTVMNTEAFF. CDR3 sequence (DNA): TGTGCCAGCAGCTCCATCGGGACAGTTATGAACACTGAAGCTTTCTTT.

The rearrangement joins TRBV20-1 to TRBJ2-7; the D gene is possibly TRBD1 (6 bases). This CDR3 spans 14 amino acids. Germline lookup yields CDR1 DFQATT and CDR2 SNEGSKA (reference sequence). The V and J ends lost 3 bases and 0 bases respectively, with 12 bases between them. The CDR3 reads CSASAGDNSYEQYF. The CDR3 nucleotides read TGCAGTGCTAGTGCTGGGGACAACTCCTACGAGCAGTACTTC.

V is TRBV3-1 and J is TRBJ1-6; a possible D gene is TRBD1 (5 bases). CDR1 and CDR2 from the germline V gene are LGHDT and YNNKEL (reference sequence). Trimming pared 1 base from V and 5 bases from J, leaving 21 bases between. This CDR3 is 19 amino acids long. The CDR3 sequence is CASSQANPGGTDHNSPLHF. The CDR3 region has the DNA TGTGCCAGCAGCCAAGCGAACCCAGGCGGGACGGATCATAATTCACCCCTCCACTTT.

The V call is TRBV7-2, the J call TRBJ2-5, with 14 positions matching TRBD2. Germline values: CDR1 SGHTA, CDR2 FQGNSA. There are 17 residues in the CDR3. J gave up 3 bases and V 4 bases, and 7 bases lay outside the gene matches. The CDR3 DNA sequence: TGTGCCAGCAGCTCCGCCGTGGGACTAGCGGGGGAAGAGACCCAGTACTTC. Encoded protein: CASSSAVGLAGEETQYF.

The J gene is TRBJ2-7, the V gene TRBV28, with D possibly being TRBD1 or TRBD2 (6 bases each). The CDR3 sequence is 13 residues long. CDR1 is MDHEN and CDR2 is SYDVKM in the germline V gene. V was clipped by 8 bases and J by 3 bases, with 14 bases between them. The DNA for the CDR3 is TGTGCCAGCGGCGGGGTAGGGGGCTACGAGCAGTACGTC. This gives the protein CASGGVGGYEQYV.

This clonotype was observed a handful of times. V usage is TRBV7-6 and J usage is TRBJ2-1; D unclear. In germline, CDR1 is SGHVS, CDR2 FNYEAQ. The length of the CDR3 is 14 residues. V was shortened by 3 bases and J by 6 bases, with 12 bases between the two germline ends. In nucleotides, the CDR3 is TGTGCCAGCAGCTTTCTAACGGTGGGCAATGAGCAGTTCTTC. Amino acids: CASSFLTVGNEQFF.

This rearrangement joins TRBV5-4 to TRBJ2-7; 8 positions match TRBD1. The CDR3 has 15 amino acids. The V gene's germline CDR1 is SGHNT and CDR2 YYREEE (reference sequence). Trimming cost V 4 bases and J 3 bases; bases outside gene matches: 9. The CDR3 DNA reads as TGTGCCAGCAGCGGACCGGGACAGGCTCGCTACGAGCAGTACTTC. This codes for CASSGPGQARYEQYF.

The CDR3 region is CASSRKGQQNLYNEQFF. Written as DNA, the CDR3 is TGTGCCAGCTCACGGAAAGGACAGCAGAACCTTTACAATGAGCAGTTCTTC. The V gene is TRBV18, the J gene TRBJ2-1; possibly TRBD1 for D (6 bases). The CDR3 extends over 17 amino acids. Germline values: CDR1 KGHSH, CDR2 LQKENI. Trimming took 4 bases from V and 4 from J, leaving 20 bases between them.